A single T cell receptor beta chain is shown here with its context. The source of the sample is a study of Ad26.COV2.S vaccination and SARS-CoV-2 variants. Data came from immunoSEQ multiplex PCR; TCRdb stores just in-frame clones and leaves some out. This sample carries about 320,000 clones, 75% to 90% of them seen once, and the ten largest clones take about 5.4%. The trim removed 4 bases at V and 2 bases at J, leaving 7 bases unmatched. Germline lookup yields CDR1 SGHRS and CDR2 YFSETQ. CDR3 length: 17 residues. Treatment in this sample: about 20 received Ad26.COV2.S at low or high dose, single or two shots; 5 received placebo; per-sample allocation not given. Sampling was done on day 63 after the first vaccine or placebo injection. The sample came from a Boston adult aged 18-55 years. Ad26.COV2.S expressed prefusion-stabilized spike from the original Wuhan strain.

The chain is built from TRBV5-1 and TRBJ2-3; 13 bases line up with TRBD2. This TCR was sampled from a person aged 18-65 years who received the Ad26.COV2.S COVID-19 vaccine or a placebo. The specimen was peripheral blood, collected in a trial of Ad26.COV2.S vaccine versus placebo. CDR3 sequence (DNA): TGCGCCAGCAGCGTACTAGCGGGAGGGGTCATCACAGATACGCAGTATTTT. Translated, it gives CASSVLAGGVITDTQYF.